The rows below give T cell receptor beta chains drawn from one sample of a study of graft-versus-host responses after intestinal transplantation. These TCRs are of unknown antigen specificity. Produced via immunoSEQ multiplex PCR; TCRdb's table is partial and in-frame only. The sample includes some 150,000 clones, 92% of them seen just once. The specimen comprised unstimulated CD4+ T cells sorted from spleen or lymph node cells, sampled before intestinal transplant. These receptors were obtained from a human donor who received an intestinal transplant. CDR3s include the opening cysteine and the closing phenylalanine or tryptophan. Fields, in order: V gene, clone size, J gene, D gene, CDR3 DNA, CDR3 protein. A D gene is named only where the DNA matches it firmly. For some rows the clone size is stated as once, few or many, or as a class when expanded; others skip it.

TRBV7-2	-	TRBJ1-3	TRBD1	TGTGCCAGCAGCTTAGTGGAGACAGGGGCTGGAAACACCATATATTTT	CASSLVETGAGNTIYF
TRBV9	-	TRBJ1-5	-	TGTGCCAGCGGCTTGGAGGGGCGGGATCAGCCCCAGCATTTT	CASGLEGRDQPQHF
TRBV11-2	-	TRBJ1-2	TRBD1	TGTGCCAGCAGCTTACCCGGGACAGGGGAATATGGCTACACCTTC	CASSLPGTGEYGYTF
TRBV25-1	once	TRBJ2-5	TRBD2	TGTGCCAGCAGTGATCTCTGGCCAGGGAGGGAGGAGACCCAGTACTTC	CASSDLWPGREETQYF
TRBV5-1	once	TRBJ1-4	-	TGCGCCAGCAGCCTGGGGGCCACTAATGAAAAACTGTTTTTT	CASSLGATNEKLFF
TRBV7-3	-	TRBJ1-2	-	TGTGCCAGCAGCTTAGCATCATACTATGGCTACACCTTC	CASSLASYYGYTF
TRBV27	-	TRBJ1-2	-	TGTGCCAGCAGTTTAGAGGCCCCCCGGGACGCCTTTAACTATGGCTACACCTTC	CASSLEAPRDAFNYGYTF
TRBV18	-	TRBJ2-6	TRBD1	TGTGCCAGCTCACCATCAGGGGGTAGGGCCAACGTCCTGACTTTC	CASSPSGGRANVLTF
TRBV4-1	-	TRBJ2-3	TRBD2	TGCGCCAGCAGAGGTCCTAAAGCGGGAAACCAAGATACGCAGTATTTT	CASRGPKAGNQDTQYF
TRBV27	-	TRBJ2-7	-	TGTGCCACCAGAGCGGTCAGCGCCCCAGCGGGGCAGTACTTC	CATRAVSAPAGQYF
TRBV9	-	TRBJ1-1	-	TGTGCCAGCAGCGCTAGGGGCGAGGTCACCTTT	CASSARGEVTF
TRBV28	-	TRBJ1-5	-	TGTGCCAGCAGTTTTAAATCGGGGCTCTTGGGGCATTTT	CASSFKSGLLGHF
TRBV7-2	-	TRBJ2-3	TRBD1	TGTGCCAGCAGCTTAGTTCGGTCAGGGGGTCTAGGTAGCACAGATACGCAGTATTTT	CASSLVRSGGLGSTDTQYF
TRBV19	-	TRBJ2-1	TRBD2	TGTGCCAGTAGTATTCTGGGACTAGCGGGAGGCCTCGGGCTTAGCTCCTACAATGAGCAGTTCTTC	CASSILGLAGGLGLSSYNEQFF
TRBV4-1	-	TRBJ1-5	-	TGCGCCAGCAGCCAAGATGGGGGGGGGCATAGCAATCAGCCCCAGCATTTT	CASSQDGGGHSNQPQHF
TRBV27	-	TRBJ2-7	TRBD1	TGTGCCAGCAGCCCAGGACAGGGGGCGAGGGTCGAGCAGTACTTC	CASSPGQGARVEQYF
TRBV7-2	-	TRBJ2-6	-	TGTGCCAGCAGCTTATCGGGCACTGGGGCCAACGTCCTGACTTTC	CASSLSGTGANVLTF
TRBV10-3	-	TRBJ2-7	TRBD2	TGTGCCATCAGTCGATCCGGGACTAGGGGGGGCGACGAGCAGTACTTC	CAISRSGTRGGDEQYF
TRBV7-9	-	TRBJ1-5	-	TGTGCCAGCAGCTTAGCTGCGGGGGGCGAACAGAATTTT	CASSLAAGGEQNF
TRBV14	-	TRBJ2-7	TRBD2	TGTGCCAGCAGCCTCAGGACTAGCGGGAGTCTCGGGCAGTACTTC	CASSLRTSGSLGQYF
TRBV5-1	-	TRBJ2-6	-	TGCGCCAGCAGCTCGGGTCCAGTCTCTGGGGCCAACGTCCTGACTTTC	CASSSGPVSGANVLTF
TRBV28	once	TRBJ2-7	-	TGTGCCAGCAGTTCCGGGACTGTCAGCTCCTACGAGCAGTACTTC	CASSSGTVSSYEQYF
TRBV9	once	TRBJ2-2	TRBD1	TGTGCCAGCAGCGTTTCGATCATAGACAGGGGGAGCACCGGGGAGCTGTTTTTT	CASSVSIIDRGSTGELFF